The next 23 T cell receptor beta chains were all read from a single sample in a study of OX40 agonist ivuxolimab in advanced cancers. The method behind the library was the immunoSEQ multiplex PCR assay. Held by TCRdb, this immuneACCESS table contains in-frame sequences only and omits some clones. Under half of the omission traces to an unresolved V gene where checked; the cause of the rest is unknown. The sample table records 55,000 to 70,000 clones; just under 85% of these occur just once. Jointly, the top ten make up around 3.4% of the sample. This specimen consisted of CD4+ or CD8+ T cells sorted from blood, obtained in a trial of the OX40 agonist ivuxolimab. These receptors were obtained from an adult with an advanced solid tumor such as melanoma, head and neck, liver or kidney cancer.

This clone was observed a handful of times. Other DNA variants within this sample encode the same CDR3. The genes are TRBV5-1 and TRBJ2-3; the D gene is possibly TRBD2 (6 bases). V was shortened by 4 bases and J by 0 bases, with 12 bases between the two germline ends. Germline V gives CDR1 SGHRS, CDR2 YFSETQ. The CDR3 is made up of 15 amino acids. The CDR3 reads CASSLGDSSTDTQYF. CDR3 coding DNA: TGCGCCAGCAGCCTGGGGGACTCTAGCACAGATACGCAGTATTTT.

This clone is a singleton in its sample. V gene TRBV4-1 combines with J gene TRBJ2-5; TRBD2 aligns across 7 bases. The CDR3 runs 15 residues. V trimming: 0 bases; J trimming: 5 bases; junction bases outside the gene matches: 6. Per the germline V gene, CDR1 is MGHRA and CDR2 is YSYEKL. CDR3 sequence reads: CASSQESGGSETQYF. The CDR3 bases are TGCGCCAGCAGCCAAGAGAGTGGCGGGAGTGAGACCCAGTACTTC.

CDR3 protein: CASSGGDFNYGYTF. The CDR3 nucleotides are TGCGCCAGCAGCGGGGGGGACTTTAACTATGGCTACACCTTC. V usage is TRBV5-1 and J usage is TRBJ1-2, with D maybe TRBD1 (5 bases). CDR3 length: 14 amino acids. The V end lost 4 bases, the J end lost 1 base, and 11 bases lay between the germline ends. The germline CDR1 and CDR2 sequences are SGHRS and YFSETQ.

The V and J genes are TRBV11-2 and TRBJ2-5; TRBD2 matches 11 bases. Germline lookup yields CDR1 SGHAT and CDR2 FQNNGV. Unmatched junction bases numbered 6, after V lost 1 base and J lost 5 bases. The CDR3 totals 16 residues. The CDR3 DNA sequence: TGTGCCAGCAGCTTAGTGGGGGGGACTAGCGGCGAGACCCAGTACTTC. It is translated as CASSLVGGTSGETQYF.

This clone has just one count. The chain employs TRBV5-1 and TRBJ2-1; no clear D gene. The V end was cut by 4 bases, the J end by 5 bases, with 16 bases between. CDR1 is SGHRS, CDR2 YFSETQ, per germline. The CDR3 sequence is 15 residues long. The CDR3 sequence is CASSLTPRDNNEQFF. CDR3 nucleotide sequence: TGCGCCAGCAGCCTTACCCCGAGAGATAACAATGAGCAGTTCTTC.

This chain links TRBV5-4 with TRBJ2-7; 7 nucleotides line up with TRBD1. J gave up 5 bases and V 4 bases, and 12 bases lay outside the gene matches. CDR1 SGHNT and CDR2 YYREEE come from the germline V gene (reference sequence). The CDR3 length is 15 residues. The CDR3 nucleotides are TGTGCCAGCAGCATGGGACAGACCCGACTTAACGAGCAGTACTTC. It specifies CASSMGQTRLNEQYF. The whole variable domain, filled in from reference TRBV5-4 and TRBJ2-7, reads ETGVTQSPTHLIKTRGQQVTLRCSSQSGHNTVSWYQQALGQGPQFIFQYYREEENGRGNFPPRFSGLQFPNYSSELNVNALELDDSALYLCASSMGQTRLNEQYFGPGTRLTVT.

V gene TRBV15 combines with J gene TRBJ2-5, with TRBD2 as a possible D gene (6 bases). With the DNA end fitting TRBJ2-7 better, the J assignment may be wrong. The CDR3 runs to 13 residues. CDR1 is LNHNV and CDR2 is YYDKDF in the germline V gene (reference sequence). The CDR3 DNA is TGTGCCACCAGCAGGGAGGGGCCCTACGAGCAGTACTTC. Translating it yields CATSREGPYEQYF.

V is TRBV11-2 and J is TRBJ2-3; perhaps D is TRBD1 or TRBD2 (6 bases each). With 2 bases removed from V and 9 bases from J, the gap between germline ends came to 21 bases. In germline, CDR1 is SGHAT, CDR2 FQNNGV. CDR3 size: 16 residues. The CDR3 region has the DNA TGTGCCAGCAGCTTACGGGAGTGGGGGGCAGGTAAAACGCAGTATTTT. Protein sequence: CASSLREWGAGKTQYF.

V usage is TRBV28 and J usage is TRBJ1-5; unclear D gene. The CDR3 has 13 amino acids. Germline V lookup: CDR1 MDHEN, CDR2 SYDVKM. V lost 6 bases and J lost 0, with 6 bases in between. CDR3 region: CASRPVSNQPQHF. CDR3 DNA sequence: TGTGCCAGCAGACCCGTTAGCAATCAGCCCCAGCATTTT.

This clone occurred once. The V call is TRBV11-3, the J call TRBJ2-1; possible D gene TRBD2, 6 bases. Trimming took 11 bases from V and 9 from J, leaving 17 bases between them. Per the germline V gene, CDR1 is SGHNT and CDR2 is YENEEA. CDR3 size: 12 residues. In DNA, the CDR3 is TGTGCCGTGACGGGACTGGAAGGTGAGCAGTTCTTC. This codes for CAVTGLEGEQFF.

This chain uses TRBV27 with TRBJ2-7; TRBD2 matches 11 bases. The length of the CDR3 is 14 residues. Germline assignment: CDR1 MNHEY and CDR2 SMNVEV (reference sequence). V trimming: 6 bases; J trimming: 3 bases; junction bases outside the gene matches: 4. The CDR3 region has the DNA TGTGCCAGCAGGGCGACTAGCGGGAACTACGAGCAGTACTTC. Its translation: CASRATSGNYEQYF.

This clone is a singleton in its sample. The rearrangement uses TRBV5-1 and TRBJ2-2; TRBD2 aligns across 7 bases. Trimming took 0 bases from V and 1 from J; bases not matched to a gene: 3. The CDR3 consists of 16 residues. CDR1 is SGHRS and CDR2 is YFSETQ in the germline V gene. The CDR3: CASSLAGGGNTGELFF. CDR3 DNA sequence: TGCGCCAGCAGCTTGGCCGGCGGGGGGAACACCGGGGAGCTGTTTTTT. The variable domain in full, with the rest retrieved from reference TRBV5-1 and TRBJ2-2, is KAGVTQTPRYLIKTRGQQVTLSCSPISGHRSVSWYQQTPGQGLQFLFEYFSETQRNKGNFPGRFSGRQFSNSRSEMNVSTLELGDSALYLCASSLAGGGNTGELFFGEGSRLTVL.

The chain links TRBV11-3 to TRBJ2-5; the match to TRBD1 covers 7 bases. The length of the CDR3 is 13 residues. V lost 7 bases and J lost 5; bases outside the gene matches: 7. Germline lookup yields CDR1 SGHNT and CDR2 YENEEA. CDR3 DNA: TGTGCCAGCAACCAACAGGGGACGGAGACCCAGTACTTC. Amino acid sequence: CASNQQGTETQYF.

The J gene is TRBJ2-6, the V gene TRBV2; D ambiguous. V was shortened by 7 bases and J by 0 bases, with 10 bases between the two germline ends. Germline V gene data show CDR1 as SNHLY and CDR2 as FYNNEI. CDR3 size: 15 residues. The CDR3 DNA reads TGTGCCAGCATATCGGAGTTCTCTGGGGCCAACGTCCTGACTTTC. This gives the protein CASISEFSGANVLTF.

V and J are TRBV11-2 and TRBJ2-7; tentative D call: TRBD1 (5 bases). Per the germline V gene, CDR1 is SGHAT and CDR2 is FQNNGV. Trimming shortened V by 3 bases and J by 2 bases, and 8 bases separated the two germline ends. This CDR3 has 13 residues. The DNA of the CDR3 is TGTGCCAGCAGCTTCGACAGAGCCTACGAGCAGTACTTC. It encodes CASSFDRAYEQYF. Supplemented by reference TRBV11-2 and TRBJ2-7, the full variable domain reads EAGVAQSPRYKIIEKRQSVAFWCNPISGHATLYWYQQILGQGPKLLIQFQNNGVVDDSQLPKDRFSAERLKGVDSTLKIQPAKLEDSAVYLCASSFDRAYEQYFGPGTRLTVT.

This chain connects TRBV28 to TRBJ2-7; 8 positions agree with TRBD1. This CDR3 contains 14 residues. V was clipped by 7 bases and J by 0 bases; unmatched bases: 5. CDR1 MDHEN and CDR2 SYDVKM come from the germline V gene. CDR3 sequence reads: CASIDRGGSYEQYF. Here the CDR3 DNA reads TGTGCCAGCATTGACAGGGGAGGCTCCTACGAGCAGTACTTC.

The chain has TRBV30 and TRBJ2-7, with 8 bases identical to TRBD2. This CDR3 spans 12 amino acids. V was pared by 2 bases and J by 6 bases, with 3 bases of the junction left unmatched. The germline V gene has CDR1 GTSNPN and CDR2 SVGIG (reference sequence). CDR3 DNA sequence: TGTGCCTGGAGTCGGGGGGGCCTCGAGCAGTACTTC. Its protein is CAWSRGGLEQYF.

The CDR3 reads CASSRREGNEQFF. The CDR3 nucleotides read TGTGCCAGCAGCAGACGGGAGGGAAATGAGCAGTTCTTC. This rearrangement joins TRBV7-2 to TRBJ2-1; 8 nucleotides match TRBD2. The CDR3 extends over 13 amino acids. V was clipped by 5 bases and J by 7 bases; unmatched bases: 4. The germline V gene encodes CDR1 SGHTA and CDR2 FQGNSA. The entire variable domain, with the rest obtained from reference TRBV7-2 and TRBJ2-1, is as follows: GAGVSQSPSNKVTEKGKDVELRCDPISGHTALYWYRQSLGQGLEFLIYFQGNSAPDKSGLPSDRFSAERTGGSVSTLTIQRTQQEDSAVYLCASSRREGNEQFFGPGTRLTVL.

This clone was recorded once. The rearrangement joins TRBV19 to TRBJ2-7, with TRBD1 matching over 8 bases. Trimming took 8 bases from V and 5 from J; bases not matched to a gene: 5. The CDR3 is 12 amino acids. Germline values: CDR1 LNHDA, CDR2 SQIVND (reference sequence). The CDR3 bases are TGTGCCAGTGCTGCAGGGGGCCACGAGCAGTACTTC. As protein: CASAAGGHEQYF.

V and J are TRBV30 and TRBJ2-3, with TRBD2 matching 7 bases. Germline trimming cut 5 bases from V and 1 base from J; bases unmatched to any gene: 6. The CDR3 runs 14 residues. Germline V gives CDR1 GTSNPN, CDR2 SVGIG (reference sequence). CDR3: CAWREDDRTDTQYF. CDR3 in DNA: TGTGCCTGGCGGGAGGATGATCGCACAGATACGCAGTATTTT.

CDR3 nucleotide sequence: TGTGCCAGCAGTTACTCGGGCAGGGAGATGAACACTGAAGCTTTCTTT. Translation: CASSYSGREMNTEAFF. V is TRBV6-5 and J is TRBJ1-1, with TRBD1 as a possible D gene (5 bases). From germline, CDR1 is MNHEY and CDR2 SVGAGI. V lost 0 bases, J lost 0 bases, and 11 bases lay in between. The CDR3 has 16 amino acids.

The chain recombines TRBV4-1 with TRBJ2-5; 9 bases fit TRBD2. The CDR3 extends over 17 amino acids. From germline, CDR1 is MGHRA and CDR2 YSYEKL. With V trimmed by 1 base and J by 3 bases, 9 bases remained unmatched. Here the CDR3 DNA reads TGCGCCAGCAGCCAAGTTTTCGGTAGCGGGAGAGAAGAGACCCAGTACTTC. As protein: CASSQVFGSGREETQYF.

The chain combines TRBV5-1 with TRBJ2-3, with D perhaps given as TRBD1 or TRBD2 (5 bases each). V was shortened by 4 bases and J by 2 bases, with 14 bases between the two germline ends. The CDR3 spans 15 residues. Germline CDR1 reads SGHRS; CDR2 reads YFSETQ. CDR3 DNA: TGCGCCAGCAGCCCCGGGACGGAACCCACAGATACGCAGTATTTT. Translation: CASSPGTEPTDTQYF.